These T cell receptor beta chains were read from a single sample in a study of blood T cells in healthy people across ages. TCRdb re-called the 5' RACE reads with MiXCR, one entry per CDR3 protein. Of more than 1,000,000 distinct CDR3 sequences in the sample, under 30% were seen once. This sample was shared with a second study, whose subject was T cells of mothers and their children.

Sequenced input: blood. The origin of the receptors is a girl aged 2-15 years in good health. Both conserved end residues are part of each CDR3. D genes are given only for firm matches. Clone size, where shown, is once, few, many, or a class for clones that have expanded.

j_call | d_call | clone_size | v_call | cdr3_nt | cdr3_aa
TRBJ1-1 | TRBD1 | . | TRBV5-1 | TGCGCCAGCAGCTTGGGGGACAGCATAAACACTGAAGCTTTCTTT | CASSLGDSINTEAFF
TRBJ2-1 | . | few | TRBV4-1 | TGCGCCAGCAGCCCCCACGATTTGGTTGAGCAGTTCTTC | CASSPHDLVEQFF
TRBJ1-1 | . | . | TRBV29-1 | TGCAGCGATTTCGTGGGGGGCGAGACTGAAGCTTTCTTT | CSDFVGGETEAFF
TRBJ1-2 | . | . | TRBV18 | TGTGCCAGCTCACCGATCCGGGGCGCTGGAGAGGGCTACACCTTC | CASSPIRGAGEGYTF
TRBJ2-1 | . | few | TRBV7-6 | TGTGCCAGCAGCCCGTTCGTGAGCTCCTACAATGAGCAGTTCTTC | CASSPFVSSYNEQFF
TRBJ2-2 | . | few | TRBV10-3 | TGTGCCTCTCAAGACGGGACACTTCCGAACACCGGGGAGCTGTTTTTT | CASQDGTLPNTGELFF
TRBJ2-5 | . | . | TRBV10-3 | TGTGCCACCGGGACCCGATTAGAGACCCAGTACTTC | CATGTRLETQYF
TRBJ2-5 | TRBD2 | few | TRBV20-1 | TGCAGTGCTAGAGATTTTAAGCGGGAGGGCCGAGAGACCCAGTACTTC | CSARDFKREGRETQYF
TRBJ2-7 | . | few | TRBV25-1 | TGTGCCAGCAGTGAAGCTTTCAGGGGCTACGAGCAGTACTTC | CASSEAFRGYEQYF
TRBJ2-1 | . | . | TRBV24-1 | TGTGCCACCAGTGATTCAGGGGATTATGAGCAGTTCTTC | CATSDSGDYEQFF
TRBJ2-2 | . | few | TRBV5-1 | TGCGCCAGCAGCTTGGTCGAGGGACCAACCGGGGAGCTGTTTTTT | CASSLVEGPTGELFF
TRBJ2-5 | . | . | TRBV7-2 | TGTGCCAGCAGCTCAAGGGGTGTCGTATCGGAGACCCAGTACTTC | CASSSRGVVSETQYF
TRBJ2-5 | TRBD2 | . | TRBV28 | TGTGCCACCGGGGGGACAGAGACCCAGTACTTC | CATGGTETQYF
TRBJ1-4 | TRBD1 | . | TRBV29-1 | TGCAGCGGGGAGGGGGCGGATGAAAAACTGTTTTTT | CSGEGADEKLFF
TRBJ2-5 | TRBD2 | few | TRBV9 | TGTGCCAGCGGGAATAGCGGGGACCCCCCGTACTTC | CASGNSGDPPYF
TRBJ2-7 | . | . | TRBV7-9 | TGTGCCAGCAGCTTACCAGAGCCCTACGAGCATTACTTC | CASSLPEPYEHYF
TRBJ1-2 | . | . | TRBV14 | TGTGCCAGCAGCCAGAAACAGGGTCTTGGGGACTATGGCTACACCTTC | CASSQKQGLGDYGYTF
TRBJ2-2 | TRBD1 | . | TRBV4-3 | TGCGCCAGCAGCCAAGGGACCGGATCCCTGACAGGGCTGAACACCGGGGAGCTGTTTTTT | CASSQGTGSLTGLNTGELFF
TRBJ1-2 | . | . | TRBV4-2 | TGTGCCAGCAGCCAAGGACAGCCTAACTATGGCTACACCTTC | CASSQGQPNYGYTF
TRBJ2-5 | TRBD2 | . | TRBV4-2 | TGTGCCAGCAGCCAAGATAAAACAGCGGGGGAACAAGAGACCCAGTACTTC | CASSQDKTAGEQETQYF
TRBJ1-2 | . | . | TRBV7-8 | TGTGCCAGCAGCTTAGGTACGGACGGCTATGGCTACACCTTC | CASSLGTDGYGYTF
TRBJ2-2 | . | few | TRBV6-6 | TGTGCCAGCGCTCGTACCGGGGAGCTGTTTTTT | CASARTGELFF
TRBJ1-2 | TRBD1 | . | TRBV12-3/TRBV12-4 | TGTGCCAGCTCAACGACAGGGTACTATGGCTACACCTTC | CASSTTGYYGYTF
TRBJ2-7 | TRBD2 | many | TRBV3-1 | TGTGCCAGCAGCCAAGGTAGCGGGAGGGGTTACGAGCAGTACTTC | CASSQGSGRGYEQYF
TRBJ2-5 | TRBD2 | . | TRBV15 | TGTGCCGCCAGCAGAGGACTAGCCGGAGAGACCCAGTACTTC | CAASRGLAGETQYF
TRBJ2-5 | . | few | TRBV7-3 | TGTGCCAGCAGCCCTCAGTCGGGGGGCAAGGAGACCCAGTACTTC | CASSPQSGGKETQYF
TRBJ2-5 | TRBD1 | few | TRBV28 | TGTGCCAGCAGTCCGGGACAGGGAGGAAGCCAAGAGACCCAGTACTTC | CASSPGQGGSQETQYF
TRBJ2-5 | TRBD2 | few | TRBV4-1 | TGCGCCAGCAGCCTACTTTCGACTAGCGGAAGACAAGAGACCCAGTACTTC | CASSLLSTSGRQETQYF
TRBJ2-1 | TRBD2 | . | TRBV14 | TGTGCCAGCAGTCGAGTAGCGGGGGGGAATGAGCAGTTCTTC | CASSRVAGGNEQFF
TRBJ2-1 | . | few | TRBV3-1 | TGTGCCAGCAGCCAAGGGGGGCCGGCGCCGCTCTTC | CASSQGGPAPLF
TRBJ1-2 | . | . | TRBV4-2 | TGTGCCAGCAGCCACCTACCCGACATGGCTAAAAATAACTATGGCTACACCTTC | CASSHLPDMAKNNYGYTF
TRBJ1-2 | TRBD1 | . | TRBV27 | TGTGCCAGCAGTTTCGGACAGGGTCATGGCTACACCTTC | CASSFGQGHGYTF
TRBJ1-1 | . | few | TRBV6-2/TRBV6-3 | TGTGCCAGCAGTTACTCGAGACCCCGGGAAGCTTCCTTT | CASSYSRPREASF
TRBJ1-4 | . | . | TRBV20-1 | TGCAGTGCCCAACAGGACTGGAATGAAAAACTGTTTTTT | CSAQQDWNEKLFF
TRBJ2-1 | . | few | TRBV20-1 | TGCAGTGCTAGAGATCTCCCAGGGGGGACCTCCTACAATGAGCAGTTCTTC | CSARDLPGGTSYNEQFF
TRBJ2-3 | . | . | TRBV7-9 | TGTGCCAGCAGTTCCTTAAAGCAAGATACGCAGTATTTT | CASSSLKQDTQYF
TRBJ2-1 | . | few | TRBV6-5 | TGTACCAGCAGCCCAACTGAACAGGGTACCCAGTTCTTC | CTSSPTEQGTQFF
TRBJ2-2 | TRBD2 | few | TRBV20-1 | TGCAGTGCGAGCCAAGCGGGGACGAACACCGGGGAGCTGTTTTTT | CSASQAGTNTGELFF
TRBJ2-7 | . | few | TRBV4-2 | TGTGCCAGCAGCCAAGAGAGGACTAACGAGCAGTACTTC | CASSQERTNEQYF
TRBJ1-6 | . | . | TRBV5-1 | TGCGCCAGGACCCGGGACATCCAGTCACCCCTCCACTTT | CARTRDIQSPLHF
TRBJ1-4 | . | . | TRBV2 | TGTGCCAGCAGTGTCGGATGGGAAAAACTGTTTTTT | CASSVGWEKLFF
TRBJ2-7 | TRBD1 | few | TRBV29-1 | TGCAGCGTTGAAGAACCGACAGGGAAACCCTACGAGCAGTACTTC | CSVEEPTGKPYEQYF
TRBJ2-5 | TRBD1 | . | TRBV28 | TGTGCCAGCAGTCAGGGACAGGGGGCGCCTAAGGAGACCCAGTACTTC | CASSQGQGAPKETQYF
TRBJ1-2 | . | few | TRBV19 | TGTGCCAGTAGTTTGTTGGCGGGGGCTAACTATGGCTACACCTTC | CASSLLAGANYGYTF
TRBJ2-5 | TRBD1 | . | TRBV6-5 | TGTGCCAGCAGTTACACTAACACCCAGGGGGCGAGAGAGACCCAGTACTTC | CASSYTNTQGARETQYF